This entry concerns a single TCR beta chain. Antigen: not known. A read error may account for a junction end that differs from germline. This sample is part of a study of blood T cells in healthy people across ages. Broader study findings: Older age went with lower TCR beta diversity per million T cells, in a roughly linear way.

For the second PCR, which ran for 7 to 11 cycles, a sample-barcoded 5' primer and a J-beta primer mix were used. All samples gave at least 2.5 million CDR3-containing paired-end reads. TCRdb fed the 5' RACE reads into MiXCR, producing one record per CDR3 protein. The table includes roughly 1,500,000 distinct CDR3 sequences, around 36% detected once. The authors isolated at least 6 million PBMCs per sample. The CDR3 covers 13 residues. Germline lookup yields CDR1 GTSNPN and CDR2 SVGIG (reference sequence). The TCR comes from a woman aged 25 to 39 in good health. The material sequenced was blood. The V call is TRBV30, the J call TRBJ2-3; no definite D call. The DNA for the CDR3 is TGCGCAACGGGCCCGTCCAACACAGATACGCAGTATTTT. Protein sequence: CATGPSNTDTQYF.